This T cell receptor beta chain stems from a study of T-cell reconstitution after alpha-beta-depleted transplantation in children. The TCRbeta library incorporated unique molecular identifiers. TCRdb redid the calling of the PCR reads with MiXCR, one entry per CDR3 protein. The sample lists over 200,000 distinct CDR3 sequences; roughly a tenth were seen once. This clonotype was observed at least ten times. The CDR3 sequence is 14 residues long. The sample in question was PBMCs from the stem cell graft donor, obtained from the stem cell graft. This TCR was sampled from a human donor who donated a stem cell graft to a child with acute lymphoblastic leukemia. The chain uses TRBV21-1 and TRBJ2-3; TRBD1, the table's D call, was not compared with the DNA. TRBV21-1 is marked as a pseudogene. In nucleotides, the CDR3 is TGTGCCTGCGGGGGGGTGGCATACCCAGATACGCAGTATTTT. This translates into CACGGVAYPDTQYF.